This TCR beta chain was documented in a study of blood T cell repertoires in COVID-19. About the research overall: Researchers got acute and convalescent COVID-19 samples from the United States, Italy and Spain.

Assay used: immunoSEQ multiplex PCR; TCRdb lists only in-frame clones, some missing. The sample shows roughly 260,000 clones, about nine tenths of them seen only once. Germline V gives CDR1 SNHLY, CDR2 FYNNEI. Trimming removed 5 bases from V and 5 bases from J; junction bases left unmatched: 3. CDR3 length equals 13 residues. Seattle-derived patients entered the study during active infection and were followed longitudinally. The clonotype originates from a woman aged 25-40 years with COVID-19, enrolled during active disease. The genes are TRBV2 and TRBJ2-1; 7 nucleotides match TRBD1. Material for sequencing was peripheral blood. As DNA, the CDR3 is TGTGCCAGCAGTTACGACAGGGACAATGAGCAGTTCTTC. Translation gives CASSYDRDNEQFF.